These T cell receptor beta chains were read from a single sample in a study of cytomegalovirus exposure and HLA in healthy donors. Sequencing was performed with immunoSEQ multiplex PCR; in TCRdb, only in-frame clones are kept and a portion is missing. The sample carries 150,000 to 200,000 clones, around nine tenths recorded once. The sequencing input was PBMCs. The receptor set was obtained from a woman aged 18-30 years in good health and CMV-seronegative. The conserved cysteine and the conserved F or W are not part of the CDR3 here.

J: TRBJ2-3
V: TRBV12-5
length: 13
CDR3: ASGLGQGRTDTQY

J: TRBJ2-1
V: TRBV29-1
length: 11
CDR3: SVKTTGPNEQF

J: TRBJ1-5
V: TRBV19
length: 14
CDR3: ASSAYGTNSNQPQH

J: TRBJ2-5
V: TRBV5-1
length: 13
CDR3: ASSRRTGGQETQY

J: TRBJ2-7
V: TRBV5-6
length: 12
CDR3: ASSLAGATYEQY

J: TRBJ2-7
V: TRBV6-5
length: 13
CDR3: ASSPGTSGSYEQY

J: TRBJ1-3
V: TRBV4-1
length: 11
CDR3: ASSQESGNTIY

J: TRBJ1-1
V: TRBV29-1
length: 9
CDR3: SAIRGGKAF

J: TRBJ1-2
V: TRBV5-6
length: 13
CDR3: ASSWGTGRDYGYT

J: -
V: TRBV6-1
length: 11
CDR3: ASSLGGDTEQY

J: TRBJ1-2
V: TRBV10-3
length: 10
CDR3: ATGQEVGGYT

J: TRBJ2-7
V: TRBV7-9
length: 16
CDR3: ASRSTAAFRDTSYEQY

J: TRBJ2-7
V: TRBV27
length: 11
CDR3: ASSLQEGAAQY

J: TRBJ2-5
V: TRBV4-2
length: 13
CDR3: ASSQERTTQETQY

J: TRBJ2-2
V: TRBV10-3
length: 13
CDR3: AISSGGAGTGELF

J: TRBJ2-1
V: TRBV30
length: 13
CDR3: AWSVRSGRVREQF

J: TRBJ2-3
V: TRBV5-1
length: 16
CDR3: ASSLAYSGGPSTDTQY

J: TRBJ2-7
V: TRBV28
length: 11
CDR3: ASRPGHLYEQY

J: TRBJ2-3
V: TRBV18
length: 12
CDR3: ASSPPRATDTQY

J: TRBJ1-3
V: TRBV23-1
length: 13
CDR3: ASSQSHHRVNTIY

J: TRBJ1-3
V: TRBV2
length: 13
CDR3: ASRLQGATGNTIY

J: TRBJ2-1
V: TRBV7-9
length: 14
CDR3: ASSIISGAPYNEQF

J: TRBJ2-3
V: TRBV6-4
length: 14
CDR3: ASSPGDGGGTDTQY

J: TRBJ2-7
V: TRBV7-6
length: 11
CDR3: ASSIGTNYEQY

J: TRBJ2-7
V: TRBV4-3
length: 14
CDR3: ASSRNPGTALYEQY

J: TRBJ2-1
V: TRBV7-9
length: 13
CDR3: ASSLISGDYNEQF

J: TRBJ2-2
V: TRBV4-2
length: 13
CDR3: ASSGRGLNTGELF

J: TRBJ1-5
V: TRBV9
length: 11
CDR3: ASSVGGLQPQH

J: TRBJ1-2
V: TRBV2
length: 11
CDR3: ASSNRVLYGYT

J: TRBJ2-5
V: TRBV15
length: 14
CDR3: ATSRAASGVRETQY

J: TRBJ2-1
V: TRBV2
length: 16
CDR3: ASSSGTSGYSSYNEQF

J: TRBJ2-7
V: TRBV7-9
length: 16
CDR3: ASSLPPGGGGSPYEQY

J: TRBJ2-2
V: TRBV9
length: 14
CDR3: ASSAPGQLNTGELF

J: TRBJ2-7
V: TRBV29-1
length: 9
CDR3: SGGSSYEQY

J: TRBJ1-2
V: TRBV7-9
length: 13
CDR3: ASSLRTGVDYGYT

J: TRBJ2-2
V: TRBV11-2
length: 17
CDR3: ASSLGKGTGGLGTGELF

J: TRBJ1-1
V: TRBV18
length: 13
CDR3: ASSPTGEGDTEAF

J: TRBJ1-3
V: TRBV18
length: 13
CDR3: ASSQDRGSGNTIY

J: TRBJ2-3
V: TRBV11-2
length: 14
CDR3: ASSLGGSGSTDTQY

J: TRBJ1-5
V: TRBV2
length: 13
CDR3: ASSGWTGSNQPQH

J: TRBJ2-2
V: TRBV6-1
length: 12
CDR3: ASSERWRGGELF

J: TRBJ1-2
V: TRBV5-5
length: 13
CDR3: ASSFEGAQWYGYT

J: TRBJ1-5
V: TRBV15
length: 13
CDR3: ATSSSDRAFQPQH

J: TRBJ1-4
V: TRBV25-1
length: 12
CDR3: ASSVTGGSEKLF

J: TRBJ1-2
V: TRBV2
length: 10
CDR3: AGWRTGDGYT